The present TCR beta chain was sequenced within a study of cytomegalovirus exposure and HLA in healthy donors. Study-wide results and limits: HLA allele associations emerged for 17,000 or so TCR beta sequences in a later analysis, at 0.05 false discovery rate. Being productive about 90% or about 30% of the time was typical of most TCR beta V segments in an earlier analysis.

Amplification used 60 Vbeta primers and 13 Jbeta primers. Clones were read by immunoSEQ multiplex PCR, and TCRdb kept only the in-frame ones, dropping some. Of over 120,000 clones in the sample, approximately 84% were seen once. Of note for this clone: The target antigen is unknown.

The length of the CDR3 is 14 residues. Per the germline V gene, CDR1 is GTSNPN and CDR2 is SVGIG (reference sequence). V dropped 4 bases and J dropped 11; count of bases not matched to a gene: 13. This TCR derives from a woman in her fifties or sixties in good health and CMV-seropositive. The sequenced sample consisted of PBMCs. The chain couples TRBV30 to TRBJ2-5; 10 bases align to TRBD1. The CDR3 DNA reads TGTGCCTGGATTAGGGGGACAGGGGATGTTCGGCAGTACTTC. Residues: CAWIRGTGDVRQYF. Full variable domain (rest looked up from reference TRBV30 and TRBJ2-5): SQTIHQWPATLVQPVGSPLSLECTVEGTSNPNLYWYRQAAGRGLQLLFYSVGIGQISSEVPQNLSASRPQDRQFILSSKKLLLSDSGFYLCAWIRGTGDVRQYFGPGTRLLVL.